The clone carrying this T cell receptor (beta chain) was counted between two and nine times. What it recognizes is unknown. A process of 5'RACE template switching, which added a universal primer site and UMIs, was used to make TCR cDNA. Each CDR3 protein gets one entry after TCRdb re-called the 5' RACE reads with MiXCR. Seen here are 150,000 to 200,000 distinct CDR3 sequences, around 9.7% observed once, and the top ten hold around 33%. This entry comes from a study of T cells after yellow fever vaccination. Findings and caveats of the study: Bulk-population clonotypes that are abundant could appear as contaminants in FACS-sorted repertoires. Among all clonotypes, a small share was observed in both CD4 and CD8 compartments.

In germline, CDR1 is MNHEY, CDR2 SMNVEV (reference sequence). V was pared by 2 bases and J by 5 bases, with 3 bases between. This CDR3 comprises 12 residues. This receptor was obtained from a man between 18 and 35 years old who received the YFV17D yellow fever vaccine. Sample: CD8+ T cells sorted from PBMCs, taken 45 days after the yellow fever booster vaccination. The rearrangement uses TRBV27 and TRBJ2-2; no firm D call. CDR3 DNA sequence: TGTGCCAGCAGTTTAATGACCGGGGAGCTGTTTTTT. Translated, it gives CASSLMTGELFF.